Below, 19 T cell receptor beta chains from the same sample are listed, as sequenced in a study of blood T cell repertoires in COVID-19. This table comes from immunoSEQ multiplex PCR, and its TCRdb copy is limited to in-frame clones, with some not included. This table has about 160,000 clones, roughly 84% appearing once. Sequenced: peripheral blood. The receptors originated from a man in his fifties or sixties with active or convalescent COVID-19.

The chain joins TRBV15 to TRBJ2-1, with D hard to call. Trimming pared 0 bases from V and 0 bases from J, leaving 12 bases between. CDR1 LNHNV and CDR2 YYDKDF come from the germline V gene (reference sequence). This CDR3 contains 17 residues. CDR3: CATSRDDAFASYNEQFF. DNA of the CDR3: TGTGCCACCAGCAGAGACGATGCGTTTGCCTCCTACAATGAGCAGTTCTTC. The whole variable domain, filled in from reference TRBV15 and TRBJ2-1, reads DAMVIQNPRYQVTQFGKPVTLSCSQTLNHNVMYWYQQKSSQAPKLLFHYYDKDFNNEADTPDNFQSRRPNTSFCFLDIRSPGLGDTAMYLCATSRDDAFASYNEQFFGPGTRLTVL.

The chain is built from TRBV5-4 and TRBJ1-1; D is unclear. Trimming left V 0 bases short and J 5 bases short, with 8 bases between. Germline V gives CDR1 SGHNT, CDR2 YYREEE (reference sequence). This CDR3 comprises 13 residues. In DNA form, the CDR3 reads TGTGCCAGCAGCTTGGCGAGGGAGACTGAAGCTTTCTTT. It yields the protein CASSLARETEAFF.

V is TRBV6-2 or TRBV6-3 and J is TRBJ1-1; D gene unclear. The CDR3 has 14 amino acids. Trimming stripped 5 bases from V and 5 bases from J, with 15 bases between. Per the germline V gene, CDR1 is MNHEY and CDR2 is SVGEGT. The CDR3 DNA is TGTGCCAGCAGTAGCCCGCTAAGAGAAACTGAAGCTTTCTTT. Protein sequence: CASSSPLRETEAFF.

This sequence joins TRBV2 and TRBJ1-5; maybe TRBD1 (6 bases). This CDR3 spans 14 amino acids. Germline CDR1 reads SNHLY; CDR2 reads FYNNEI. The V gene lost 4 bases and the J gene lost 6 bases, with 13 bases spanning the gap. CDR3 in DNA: TGTGCCAGCAGTGGTTCAGGGGCGCGTCAGCCCCAGCATTTT. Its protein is CASSGSGARQPQHF.

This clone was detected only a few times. The CDR3 DNA sequence: TGCGCCAGCAGCTTTAGCGGGGACCCCTACAATGAGCAGTTCTTC. It specifies CASSFSGDPYNEQFF. This rearrangement joins TRBV5-1 to TRBJ2-1, with 8 bases aligning to TRBD2. Germline assignment: CDR1 SGHRS and CDR2 YFSETQ. This CDR3 is built from 15 residues. The trim removed 2 bases at V and 2 bases at J, leaving 3 bases unmatched.

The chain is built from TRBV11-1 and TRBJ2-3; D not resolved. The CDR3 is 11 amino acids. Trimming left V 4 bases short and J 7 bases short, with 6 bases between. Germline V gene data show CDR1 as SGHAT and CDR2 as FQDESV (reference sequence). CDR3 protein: CASSSLYTQYF. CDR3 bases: TGTGCCAGCAGCTCCCTCTATACGCAGTATTTT. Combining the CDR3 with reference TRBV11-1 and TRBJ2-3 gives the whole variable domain EAEVAQSPRYKITEKSQAVAFWCDPISGHATLYWYRQILGQGPELLVQFQDESVVDDSQLPKDRFSAERLKGVDSTLKIQPAELGDSAMYLCASSSLYTQYFGPGTRLTVL.

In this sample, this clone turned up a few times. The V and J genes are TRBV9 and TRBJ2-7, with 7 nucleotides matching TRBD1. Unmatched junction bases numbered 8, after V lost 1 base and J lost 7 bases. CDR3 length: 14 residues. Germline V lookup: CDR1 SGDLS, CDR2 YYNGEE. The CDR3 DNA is TGTGCCAGCAGCGTAACCTTGACAGGGAGTGAGCAGTACTTC. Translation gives CASSVTLTGSEQYF.

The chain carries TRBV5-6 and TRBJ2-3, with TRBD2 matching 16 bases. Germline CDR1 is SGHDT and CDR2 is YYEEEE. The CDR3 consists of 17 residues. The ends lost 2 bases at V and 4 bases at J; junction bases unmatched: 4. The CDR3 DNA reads TGTGCCAGCAGCTTTCCGGGACTAGCGGGAGGGCCAGATACGCAGTATTTT. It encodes CASSFPGLAGGPDTQYF. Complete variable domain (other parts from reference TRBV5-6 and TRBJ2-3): DAGVTQSPTHLIKTRGQQVTLRCSPKSGHDTVSWYQQALGQGPQFIFQYYEEEERQRGNFPDRFSGHQFPNYSSELNVNALLLGDSALYLCASSFPGLAGGPDTQYFGPGTRLTVL.

The CDR3 DNA is TGTGCCTGGAGAGCGACCCTGAACACTGAAGCTTTCTTT. It is translated as CAWRATLNTEAFF. This rearrangement joins TRBV30 to TRBJ1-1, with unresolved D. Germline V gene data show CDR1 as GTSNPN and CDR2 as SVGIG (reference sequence). Trimming stripped 3 bases from V and 0 bases from J, with 8 bases between. CDR3 length: 13 residues.

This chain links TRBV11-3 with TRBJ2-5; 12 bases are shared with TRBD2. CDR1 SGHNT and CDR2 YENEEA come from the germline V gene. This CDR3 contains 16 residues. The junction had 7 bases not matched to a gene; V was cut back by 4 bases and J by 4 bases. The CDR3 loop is CASSSILAGGGETQYF. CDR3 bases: TGTGCCAGCAGCTCGATACTAGCGGGAGGAGGAGAGACCCAGTACTTC.

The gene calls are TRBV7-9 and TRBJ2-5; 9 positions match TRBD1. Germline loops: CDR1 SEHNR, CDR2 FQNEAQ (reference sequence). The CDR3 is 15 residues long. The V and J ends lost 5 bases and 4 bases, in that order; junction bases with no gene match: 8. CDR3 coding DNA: TGTGCCAGCAGCCCTCGGGCACAGGGGGCAGAGACCCAGTACTTC. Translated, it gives CASSPRAQGAETQYF.

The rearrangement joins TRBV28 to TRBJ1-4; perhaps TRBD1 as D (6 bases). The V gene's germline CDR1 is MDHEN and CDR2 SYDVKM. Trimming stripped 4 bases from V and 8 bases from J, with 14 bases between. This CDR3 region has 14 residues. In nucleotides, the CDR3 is TGTGCCAGCAGTTCACAGGGCTTAAGGGAAAAACTGTTTTTT. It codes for CASSSQGLREKLFF.

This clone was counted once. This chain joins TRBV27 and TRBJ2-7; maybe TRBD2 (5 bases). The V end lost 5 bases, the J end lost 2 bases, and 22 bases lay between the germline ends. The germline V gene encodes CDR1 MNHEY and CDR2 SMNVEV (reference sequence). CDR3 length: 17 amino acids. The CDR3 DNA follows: TGTGCCAGCAGTCCCCTCCCACTAGGACGGACGGCCTACGAGCAGTACTTC. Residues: CASSPLPLGRTAYEQYF.

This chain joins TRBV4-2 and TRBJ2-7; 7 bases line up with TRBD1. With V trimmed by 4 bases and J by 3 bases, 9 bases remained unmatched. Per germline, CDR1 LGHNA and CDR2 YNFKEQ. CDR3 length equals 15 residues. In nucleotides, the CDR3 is TGTGCCAGCAGCCGGGGGACAGACACCCTCTACGAGCAGTACTTC. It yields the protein CASSRGTDTLYEQYF.

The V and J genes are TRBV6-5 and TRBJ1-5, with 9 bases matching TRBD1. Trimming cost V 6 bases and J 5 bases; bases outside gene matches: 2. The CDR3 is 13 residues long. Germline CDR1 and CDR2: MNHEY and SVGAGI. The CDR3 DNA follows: TGTGCCAGCAGCCGGGACAGGGATCAGCCCCAGCATTTT. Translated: CASSRDRDQPQHF.

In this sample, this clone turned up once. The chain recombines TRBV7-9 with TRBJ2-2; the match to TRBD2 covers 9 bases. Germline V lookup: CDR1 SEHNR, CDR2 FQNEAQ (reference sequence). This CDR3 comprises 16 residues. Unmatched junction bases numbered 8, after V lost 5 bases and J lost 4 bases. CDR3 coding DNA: TGTGCCAGCAGCCCGCCAACTAGCGGGTTCACCGGGGAGCTGTTTTTT. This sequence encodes CASSPPTSGFTGELFF.

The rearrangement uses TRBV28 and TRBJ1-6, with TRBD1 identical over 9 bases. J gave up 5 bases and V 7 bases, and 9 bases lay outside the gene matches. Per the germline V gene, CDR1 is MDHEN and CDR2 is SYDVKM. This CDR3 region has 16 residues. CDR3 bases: TGTGCCAGCACTGATGGACAGGGGACAAATAATTCACCCCTCCACTTT. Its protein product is CASTDGQGTNNSPLHF.

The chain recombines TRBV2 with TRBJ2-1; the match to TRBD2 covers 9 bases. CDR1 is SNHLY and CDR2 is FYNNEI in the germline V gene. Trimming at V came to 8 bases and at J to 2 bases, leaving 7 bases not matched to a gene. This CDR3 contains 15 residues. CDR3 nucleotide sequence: TGTGCCAGCGCCGCGACTAGCGGAACCTACAATGAGCAGTTCTTC. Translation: CASAATSGTYNEQFF. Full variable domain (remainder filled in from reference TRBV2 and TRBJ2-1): EPEVTQTPSHQVTQMGQEVILRCVPISNHLYFYWYRQILGQKVEFLVSFYNNEISEKSEIFDDQFSVERPDGSNFTLKIRSTKLEDSAMYFCASAATSGTYNEQFFGPGTRLTVL.

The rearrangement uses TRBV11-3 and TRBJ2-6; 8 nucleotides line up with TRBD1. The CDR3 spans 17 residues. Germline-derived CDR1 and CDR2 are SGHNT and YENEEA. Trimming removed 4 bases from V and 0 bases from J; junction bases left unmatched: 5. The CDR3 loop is CASSSGQGHSGANVLTF. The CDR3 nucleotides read TGTGCCAGCAGCTCTGGACAGGGCCACTCTGGGGCCAACGTCCTGACTTTC.